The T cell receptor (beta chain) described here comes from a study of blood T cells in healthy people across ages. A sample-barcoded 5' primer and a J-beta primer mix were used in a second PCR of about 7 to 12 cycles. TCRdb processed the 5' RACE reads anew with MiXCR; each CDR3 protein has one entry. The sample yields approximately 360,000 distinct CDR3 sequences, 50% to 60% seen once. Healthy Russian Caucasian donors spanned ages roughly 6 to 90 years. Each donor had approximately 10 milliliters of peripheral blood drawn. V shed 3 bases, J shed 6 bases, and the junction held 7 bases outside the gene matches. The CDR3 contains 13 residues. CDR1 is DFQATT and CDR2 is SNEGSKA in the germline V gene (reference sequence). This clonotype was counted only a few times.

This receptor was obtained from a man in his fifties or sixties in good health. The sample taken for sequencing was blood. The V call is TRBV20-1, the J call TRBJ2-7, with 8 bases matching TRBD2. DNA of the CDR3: TGCAGTGCTAGTCAAGCGGGAGTGGGCGAGCAGTACTTC. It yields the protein CSASQAGVGEQYF.